The 17 T cell receptor beta chains below all came from one sample that was sequenced in a study of blood T cell repertoires in COVID-19. Assay used: immunoSEQ multiplex PCR; TCRdb lists only in-frame clones, some missing. The data contain about 74,000 clones, roughly 90% of them singletons. The sequenced material came from peripheral blood. Every receptor here comes from a human donor in a cohort sampled during active COVID-19.

The chain carries TRBV6-6 and TRBJ1-2; weak D call: TRBD1 (6 bases). V was clipped by 5 bases and J by 8 bases, with 27 bases between them. CDR3 length: 17 amino acids. Germline-derived CDR1 and CDR2 are MNHNY and SVGAGI (reference sequence). In nucleotides, the CDR3 is TGTGCCAGCAGTCCCCAAGGGGGAGGTACGGTAGCGGGCGGCTACACCTTC. It codes for CASSPQGGGTVAGGYTF.

The J gene is TRBJ2-1, the V gene TRBV10-3; 7 positions match TRBD2. V gave up 3 bases and J gave up 9 bases; unmatched junction bases: 5. Germline loops: CDR1 ENHRY, CDR2 SYGVKD. The CDR3 has 13 amino acids. The DNA of the CDR3 is TGTGCCATCAGTGACCTTCGGACTAGTGAGCAGTTCTTC. Protein sequence: CAISDLRTSEQFF.

The chain has TRBV2 and TRBJ2-5; TRBD2 is a possible D gene (6 bases). Germline V gene data show CDR1 as SNHLY and CDR2 as FYNNEI. The CDR3 is 13 residues long. V lost 1 base and J lost 5, with 8 bases in between. The CDR3 sequence: CASSEGGRETQYF. CDR3 DNA: TGTGCCAGCAGTGAAGGAGGGAGGGAGACCCAGTACTTC.

The chain employs TRBV28 and TRBJ1-4; the D is unclear. CDR3 length: 12 residues. The germline gives CDR1 MDHEN, CDR2 SYDVKM. V lost 6 bases, J lost 4 bases, and 6 bases lay in between. Here the CDR3 DNA reads TGTGCCAGCAGACGGGGTAATGAAAAACTGTTTTTT. Translated: CASRRGNEKLFF.

The chain combines TRBV28 with TRBJ1-3; D gene uncertain. V lost 4 bases, J lost 9 bases, and 13 bases lay in between. In germline, CDR1 is MDHEN, CDR2 SYDVKM. CDR3 size: 13 residues. CDR3 in DNA: TGTGCCAGCAGTTCCCGACCGGGGAGCACCATATATTTT. Translated: CASSSRPGSTIYF.

This rearrangement joins TRBV6-5 to TRBJ1-2; TRBD1 agrees at 7 bases. The trim removed 5 bases at V and 8 bases at J, leaving 8 bases unmatched. This CDR3 comprises 13 residues. Germline CDR1 MNHEY, CDR2 SVGAGI. The CDR3, as DNA: TGTGCCAGCAGTAGCAGGGGGGCGATGGGCTACACCTTC. It encodes CASSSRGAMGYTF.

The chain uses TRBV7-2 and TRBJ1-2; 8 bases are shared with TRBD1. The trim removed 4 bases at V and 4 bases at J, leaving 5 bases unmatched. The V gene's germline CDR1 is SGHTA and CDR2 FQGNSA. This CDR3 comprises 14 residues. The DNA of the CDR3 is TGTGCCAGCAGCTCAGGGGGCGCCGGCTATGGCTACACCTTC. Translation gives CASSSGGAGYGYTF.

The rearrangement links TRBV9 to TRBJ2-5; D uncertain. The CDR3 covers 13 residues. Trimming took off 0 bases at V and 4 bases at J, with 7 bases between the two ends. Germline lookup yields CDR1 SGDLS and CDR2 YYNGEE. In DNA, the CDR3 is TGTGCCAGCAGCGTAGGGCAGATAGAGACCCAGTACTTC. Translating gives CASSVGQIETQYF.

The V and J genes are TRBV11-2 and TRBJ2-1, with TRBD2 matching over 12 bases. J lost 4 bases, V lost 2 bases, and 0 bases had no gene match. Germline loops: CDR1 SGHAT, CDR2 FQNNGV. The CDR3 runs 15 residues. CDR3 protein: CASSLLAGGYNEQFF. Written as DNA, the CDR3 is TGTGCCAGCAGCTTACTAGCGGGAGGGTACAATGAGCAGTTCTTC.

The chain joins TRBV7-3 to TRBJ2-7; TRBD1 agrees at 10 bases. The junction had 3 bases not matched to a gene; V was cut back by 2 bases and J by 2 bases. Germline values: CDR1 SGHTA, CDR2 FQGTGA. This CDR3 is 15 amino acids long. This chain's CDR3 is CASSLRGQGTYEQYF. The CDR3 region has the DNA TGTGCCAGCAGCTTACGGGGACAGGGGACCTACGAGCAGTACTTC.

Notes on this clone: One junction end does not reproduce the germline sequence, and a read error may be involved. This CDR3 reads CASSESPGEHRGAVF. CDR3 nucleotides: TGTGCCAGCAGTGAATCCCCCGGAGAACACCGGGGAGCTGTTTTT. The chain employs TRBV2 and TRBJ2-2, with D perhaps TRBD2 (5 bases). There are 15 residues in the CDR3. CDR1 SNHLY and CDR2 FYNNEI come from the germline V gene.

The CDR3 bases are TGTGCCAGTAGTATCGACAGATCAACTAATGAAAAACTGTTTTTT. This gives the protein CASSIDRSTNEKLFF. This chain connects TRBV19 to TRBJ1-4, with D perhaps matching TRBD1 (5 bases). Germline CDR1 reads LNHDA; CDR2 reads SQIVND (reference sequence). The CDR3 is made up of 15 amino acids. V lost 3 bases, J lost 0 bases, and 8 bases lay in between. Full variable domain (rest looked up from reference TRBV19 and TRBJ1-4): DGGITQSPKYLFRKEGQNVTLSCEQNLNHDAMYWYRQDPGQGLRLIYYSQIVNDFQKGDIAEGYSVSREKKESFPLTVTSAQKNPTAFYLCASSIDRSTNEKLFFGSGTQLSVL.

The J gene is TRBJ1-2, the V gene TRBV4-3, with 8 bases that match TRBD1. Germline lookup yields CDR1 LGHNA and CDR2 YSLEER. This CDR3 comprises 18 residues. The ends lost 0 bases at V and 7 bases at J; junction bases unmatched: 16. The CDR3 is CASSQEIAPGQGRRGYTF. CDR3 coding DNA: TGCGCCAGCAGCCAAGAAATAGCTCCCGGACAGGGCCGTCGTGGCTACACCTTC.

This clone showed up just a few times. V is TRBV4-1 and J is TRBJ2-3; the D is unclear. CDR3 size: 18 residues. Between the trimmed V and J ends, which lost 4 bases and 0 bases, there was a span of 20 bases. The germline gives CDR1 MGHRA, CDR2 YSYEKL. For the CDR3, the DNA is TGCGCCAGCAGCCGCTTTAGTGGCAGCGCCCCTAGCACAGATACGCAGTATTTT. It translates to CASSRFSGSAPSTDTQYF.

This chain connects TRBV6-2 or TRBV6-3 to TRBJ2-2; 9 nucleotides match TRBD1. The CDR3 is made up of 16 amino acids. Unmatched junction bases numbered 14, after V lost 6 bases and J lost 9 bases. CDR1 is MNHEY, CDR2 SVGEGT, per germline. The CDR3 DNA reads as TGTGCCAGCAGCCCCGGAATTTGGACAGGGGATAGGGAGCTGTTTTTT. Translating it yields CASSPGIWTGDRELFF.

The chain couples TRBV4-1 to TRBJ1-4, with TRBD1 as a possible D gene (5 bases). This CDR3 has 15 amino acids. V lost 1 base to trimming and J lost 7 bases, with 13 bases between them. Germline CDR1 MGHRA, CDR2 YSYEKL. CDR3 coding DNA: TGCGCCAGCAGCCAAGTGCGGGGGGTTCTTGAAAAACTGTTTTTT. This translates into CASSQVRGVLEKLFF.

The V call is TRBV5-1, the J call TRBJ2-1; the match to TRBD1 covers 8 bases. The CDR3 consists of 15 residues. Germline CDR1 reads SGHRS; CDR2 reads YFSETQ. After removal of 4 bases from V and 4 bases from J, the junction contained 7 bases not matched to a gene. CDR3 in amino acids: CASSLAGTGYNEQFF. CDR3 bases: TGCGCCAGCAGCCTAGCCGGGACAGGATACAATGAGCAGTTCTTC. The full variable domain, its missing parts supplied by reference TRBV5-1 and TRBJ2-1, is KAGVTQTPRYLIKTRGQQVTLSCSPISGHRSVSWYQQTPGQGLQFLFEYFSETQRNKGNFPGRFSGRQFSNSRSEMNVSTLELGDSALYLCASSLAGTGYNEQFFGPGTRLTVL.